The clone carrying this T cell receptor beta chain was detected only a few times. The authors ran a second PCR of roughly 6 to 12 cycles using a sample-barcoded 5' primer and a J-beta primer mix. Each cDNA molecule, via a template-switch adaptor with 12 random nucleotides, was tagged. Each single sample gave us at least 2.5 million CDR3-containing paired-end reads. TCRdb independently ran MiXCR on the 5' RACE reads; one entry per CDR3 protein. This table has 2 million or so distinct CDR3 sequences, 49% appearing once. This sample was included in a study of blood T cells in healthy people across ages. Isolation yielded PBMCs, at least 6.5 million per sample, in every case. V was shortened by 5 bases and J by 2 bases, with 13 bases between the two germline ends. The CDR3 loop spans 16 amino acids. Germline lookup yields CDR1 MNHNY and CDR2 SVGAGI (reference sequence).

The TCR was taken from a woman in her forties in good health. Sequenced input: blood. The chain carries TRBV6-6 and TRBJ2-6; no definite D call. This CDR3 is CASSTFGEAGANVLTF. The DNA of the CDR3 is TGTGCCAGCAGTACCTTCGGAGAGGCTGGGGCCAACGTCCTGACTTTC.